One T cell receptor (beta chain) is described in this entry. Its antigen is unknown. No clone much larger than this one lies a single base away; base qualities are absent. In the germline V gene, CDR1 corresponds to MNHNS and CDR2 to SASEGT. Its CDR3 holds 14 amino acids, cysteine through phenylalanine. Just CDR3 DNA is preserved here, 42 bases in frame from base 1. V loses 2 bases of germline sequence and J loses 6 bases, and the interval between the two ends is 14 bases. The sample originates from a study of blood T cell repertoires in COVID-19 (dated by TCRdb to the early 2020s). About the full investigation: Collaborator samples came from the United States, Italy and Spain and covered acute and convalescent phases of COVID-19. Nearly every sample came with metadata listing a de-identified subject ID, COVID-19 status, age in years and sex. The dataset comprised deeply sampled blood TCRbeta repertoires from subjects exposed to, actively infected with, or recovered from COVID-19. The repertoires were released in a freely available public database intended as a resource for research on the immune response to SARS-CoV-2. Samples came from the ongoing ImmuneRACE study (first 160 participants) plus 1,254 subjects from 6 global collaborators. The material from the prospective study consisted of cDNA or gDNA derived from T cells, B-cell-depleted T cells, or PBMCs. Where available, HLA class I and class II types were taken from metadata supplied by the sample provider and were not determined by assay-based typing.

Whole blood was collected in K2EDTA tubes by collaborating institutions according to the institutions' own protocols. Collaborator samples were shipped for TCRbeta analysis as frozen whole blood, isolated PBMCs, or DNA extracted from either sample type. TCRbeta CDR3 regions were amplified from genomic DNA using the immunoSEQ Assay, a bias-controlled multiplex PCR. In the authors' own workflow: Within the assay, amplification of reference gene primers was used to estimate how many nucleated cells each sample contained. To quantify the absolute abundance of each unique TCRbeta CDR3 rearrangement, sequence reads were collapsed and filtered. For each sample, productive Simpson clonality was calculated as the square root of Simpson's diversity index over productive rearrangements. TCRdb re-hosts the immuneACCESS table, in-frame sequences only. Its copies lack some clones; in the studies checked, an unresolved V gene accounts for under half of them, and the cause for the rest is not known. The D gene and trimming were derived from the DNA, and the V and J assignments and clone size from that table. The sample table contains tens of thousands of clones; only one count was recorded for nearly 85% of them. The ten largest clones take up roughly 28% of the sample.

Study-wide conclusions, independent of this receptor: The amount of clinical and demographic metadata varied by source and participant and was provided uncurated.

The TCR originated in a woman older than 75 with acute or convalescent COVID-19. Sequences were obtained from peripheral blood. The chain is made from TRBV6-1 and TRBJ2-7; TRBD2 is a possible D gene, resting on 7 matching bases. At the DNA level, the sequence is TGTGCCAGCAGTGAAAGGTGGGGGGGCTCCGAGCAGTACTTC. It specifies CASSERWGGSEQYF.